This T cell receptor (beta chain) was sequenced for a study of brain T cells in children with intractable seizures. Study findings and constraints: Only CDR3 sequence similarity suggested viral specificity, without known HCMV serostatus. Absence of clones before surgery may stem from lower sequencing depth.

A word on this clone: Its cognate antigen is unknown.

Repertoires were generated with immunoSEQ multiplex PCR, while TCRdb's copy carries only in-frame clones and drops some. The table lists around 80,000 clones, more than 75% of them singletons, with about 23% in the top ten. Only cases whose brain tissue showed the highest T cell transcript signatures were sequenced. At least one anti-epileptic drug was given before surgery. V dropped 4 bases and J dropped 2 bases, with 15 bases sitting between them. Germline V gene data show CDR1 as MNHEY and CDR2 as SVGAGI. This CDR3 has 15 amino acids. The J gene is TRBJ2-7, the V gene TRBV6-5, with a possible D match to TRBD1 (6 bases). The receptor comes from a girl aged 2-9 years with Rasmussen encephalitis and intractable seizures. The source material was peripheral blood, sampled at surgery. CDR3 in amino acids: CASSSPGTSTYEQYF. CDR3 DNA sequence: TGTGCCAGCAGTTCCCCGGGGACATCCACCTACGAGCAGTACTTC.